One sample yielded the 12 T cell receptor beta chains listed below, sequenced in a study of T cell changes during pregnancy in multiple sclerosis. The assay was immunoSEQ multiplex PCR, and TCRdb's table has in-frame clones only and misses some. The sample has under 25,000 clones; about 83% are singletons. The material sequenced was CD8+ T cells from peripheral blood mononuclear cells, taken before pregnancy. The receptors stem from a female donor with multiple sclerosis, enrolled in a pregnancy study.

V is TRBV4-2 and J is TRBJ2-7; D is unresolved. Trimming took off 0 bases at V and 3 bases at J, with 9 bases between the two ends. Germline V lookup: CDR1 LGHNA, CDR2 YNFKEQ. The CDR3 loop spans 14 amino acids. CDR3 residues: CASSQEELSYEQYF. CDR3 nucleotide sequence: TGTGCCAGCAGCCAAGAGGAGTTAAGCTACGAGCAGTACTTC.

V and J are TRBV19 and TRBJ1-1, with a tentative D call TRBD1 (5 bases). Germline loops: CDR1 LNHDA, CDR2 SQIVND (reference sequence). The V and J ends lost 5 bases and 11 bases respectively, with 21 bases between them. The length of the CDR3 is 14 residues. DNA for the CDR3: TGTGCCAGTAGTCCTATGGCGGGGCCCGACTGGGCTTTCTTT. Its translation is CASSPMAGPDWAFF. Full variable domain (outside the CDR3, taken from reference TRBV19 and TRBJ1-1): DGGITQSPKYLFRKEGQNVTLSCEQNLNHDAMYWYRQDPGQGLRLIYYSQIVNDFQKGDIAEGYSVSREKKESFPLTVTSAQKNPTAFYLCASSPMAGPDWAFFGQGTRLTVV.

The V gene is TRBV29-1, the J gene TRBJ2-7; 8 bases agree with TRBD2. The junction had 7 bases not matched to a gene; V was cut back by 4 bases and J by 5 bases. Germline V gene sequence: CDR1 SQVTM, CDR2 ANQGSEA. The CDR3 totals 13 residues. Written as DNA, the CDR3 is TGCAGCGTTGTTGTAGCGGGATCAAACGAGCAGTACTTC. Translating it yields CSVVVAGSNEQYF.

This clone was recorded a few times. The rearrangement uses TRBV7-9 and TRBJ2-1; 8 bases line up with TRBD2. Germline trimming cut 5 bases from V and 0 bases from J; bases unmatched to any gene: 3. The germline V gene encodes CDR1 SEHNR and CDR2 FQNEAQ (reference sequence). The CDR3 loop spans 15 amino acids. The CDR3 nucleotides are TGTGCCAGCAGCGCAAGCGGGAGCTCCTACAATGAGCAGTTCTTC. It codes for CASSASGSSYNEQFF. Full variable domain (missing parts from reference TRBV7-9 and TRBJ2-1): DTGVSQNPRHKITKRGQNVTFRCDPISEHNRLYWYRQTLGQGPEFLTYFQNEAQLEKSRLLSDRFSAERPKGSFSTLEIQRTEQGDSAMYLCASSASGSSYNEQFFGPGTRLTVL.

J is TRBJ1-1 and V is TRBV7-6; D is unclear. Trimming removed 4 bases from V and 4 bases from J, with 13 bases in between. Germline V lookup: CDR1 SGHVS, CDR2 FNYEAQ. This CDR3 has 14 amino acids. CDR3 loop: CASSSSEVVTEAFF. The CDR3 nucleotides read TGTGCCAGCAGCTCGTCAGAAGTGGTCACTGAAGCTTTCTTT.

The chain links TRBV29-1 to TRBJ1-1, with TRBD1 identical over 9 bases. This CDR3 has 14 amino acids. V gave up 7 bases and J gave up 0 bases; unmatched junction bases: 6. Germline V gene data show CDR1 as SQVTM and CDR2 as ANQGSEA. The CDR3 DNA reads TGCAGCGACCGACAGGGGGACATGAACACTGAAGCTTTCTTT. Residues: CSDRQGDMNTEAFF.

This clone has just one count. The rearrangement uses TRBV19 and TRBJ1-1, with a possible D match to TRBD1 (5 bases). V was pared by 7 bases and J by 4 bases, with 31 bases between. The CDR3 contains 19 residues. From germline, CDR1 is LNHDA and CDR2 SQIVND (reference sequence). The CDR3 loop reads CASIPWGGVSGTFGTEAFF. In DNA, the CDR3 is TGTGCCAGTATCCCATGGGGGGGAGTTTCGGGGACTTTTGGCACTGAAGCTTTCTTT.

The V call is TRBV16, the J call TRBJ1-3; unclear D gene. The CDR3 has 16 amino acids. CDR1 and CDR2 (germline): KGHSY, FQNENV. Trimming stripped 8 bases from V and 0 bases from J, with 17 bases between. CDR3 residues: CASASGGRGSGNTIYF. CDR3 nucleotide sequence: TGTGCCAGCGCATCGGGAGGGAGAGGCTCTGGAAACACCATATATTTT.

This clone was counted between two and nine times. The V call is TRBV7-9, the J call TRBJ1-5; 9 nucleotides agree with TRBD1. Germline V gene sequence: CDR1 SEHNR, CDR2 FQNEAQ (reference sequence). This CDR3 spans 14 amino acids. V was pared by 5 bases and J by 6 bases, with 5 bases of the junction left unmatched. The CDR3 loop reads CASSITGGGQPQHF. CDR3 sequence (DNA): TGTGCCAGCAGCATAACAGGGGGCGGTCAGCCCCAGCATTTT. Full variable domain (rest looked up from reference TRBV7-9 and TRBJ1-5): DTGVSQNPRHKITKRGQNVTFRCDPISEHNRLYWYRQTLGQGPEFLTYFQNEAQLEKSRLLSDRFSAERPKGSFSTLEIQRTEQGDSAMYLCASSITGGGQPQHFGDGTRLSIL.

The chain combines TRBV7-9 with TRBJ2-7, with 14 bases aligning to TRBD2. With 6 bases clipped from V and 5 bases from J, the junction kept 3 bases outside the gene matches. Per the germline V gene, CDR1 is SEHNR and CDR2 is FQNEAQ (reference sequence). The CDR3 has 14 amino acids. DNA of the CDR3: TGTGCCAGCAGAGGGACTAGCGGGAGCAACGAGCAGTACTTC. Protein: CASRGTSGSNEQYF.

The chain couples TRBV4-1 to TRBJ2-6, with D tentatively TRBD1 (5 bases). The CDR3 spans 19 residues. Germline V gene lookup returns CDR1 MGHRA and CDR2 YSYEKL. Deletions cut 6 bases from V and 0 bases from J, with 21 bases between. The CDR3 loop is CASRRTSLWSLSGANVLTF. Here the CDR3 DNA reads TGCGCCAGCAGGCGGACATCGCTCTGGTCTCTCTCTGGGGCCAACGTCCTGACTTTC.

The chain employs TRBV7-6 and TRBJ1-1; the D gene is possibly TRBD1 (5 bases). The CDR3 has 15 residues. V was clipped by 1 base and J by 0 bases, with 9 bases between them. Germline CDR1 is SGHVS and CDR2 is FNYEAQ. In DNA, the CDR3 is TGTGCCAGCAGCTTAGGGGGGGACCTGAACACTGAAGCTTTCTTT. Amino acids: CASSLGGDLNTEAFF.